This T cell receptor beta chain was recorded in a study of CD8 T cells in ankylosing spondylitis. Each TCR beta library was made by quantitative 5'-RACE that incorporated molecular barcodes. TCRdb fed the 5' RACE reads into MiXCR, producing one record per CDR3 protein. The sample shows under 950,000 distinct CDR3 sequences, around 20% of them seen only once. This clonotype was found many times. Antigen: not known. The CDR3 sequence is 13 residues long. V trimming: 10 bases; J trimming: 4 bases; junction bases outside the gene matches: 5. CDR1 and CDR2 from the germline V gene are ENHRY and SYGVKD. Study-wide findings and caveats: Within peripheral blood, clones linked to disease were CD8+ and relatively rare. Reports of some motif variants in reactive arthritis synovial fluid and blood predate this one. Clones tied to disease were said to be significantly enriched in matched ankylosing spondylitis synovial fluid. Eight or nine highly homologous variants formed a TCR beta motif that appeared characteristic of ankylosing spondylitis blood.

This receptor was taken from a male donor with ankylosing spondylitis. Material: blood, either unsorted or a sorted T cell fraction (not recorded which). This chain joins TRBV10-3 and TRBJ2-5; TRBD2 matches at 11 bases. In nucleotides, the CDR3 is TGTGCCACACTAGCGGGAGCTTCAGAGACCCAGTACTTC. This translates into CATLAGASETQYF.